What follows is one TCR beta chain and its context. One end of the junction fails to match germline, which may point to a read error. Indicated treatment: randomized to nivolumab then ipilimumab (arm A) or the reverse (arm B). No patient had prior DNA-damaging chemotherapy. PBMC sorting kept live CD3+CD8+ cells without CD19 or CD56. There are 16 residues in the CDR3. Germline-derived CDR1 and CDR2 are SSHAT and FNYEAQ (reference sequence). Sequenced by immunoSEQ multiplex PCR; TCRdb stores in-frame clones only, minus some. The sample shows about 40,000 clones, 70% to 90% of them seen only once. The data were taken from a study of sequential checkpoint blockade in melanoma. Study summary: Patients were randomized 1:1 to nivolumab-then-ipilimumab or ipilimumab-then-nivolumab first-line. Maintenance nivolumab came after either treatment sequence.

V is TRBV7-7 and J is TRBJ2-5; TRBD2 aligns across 8 bases. The clonotype originates from a human donor with melanoma. Specimen: CD8+ T cells sorted from blood (inferred from file names), collected from a patient given nivolumab and ipilimumab in sequence. DNA of the CDR3: TGTGCTAGCAGCTTAGGCCCGCGGGGGGCGCAAGAGACCCAGTACTTC. Encoded protein: CASSLGPRGAQETQYF.